This paragraph covers one T cell receptor (beta chain) sequence. The specificity of this receptor is unknown. No clone much larger than this one lies a single base away; base qualities are absent. The record originates from a study of cytomegalovirus exposure and HLA in healthy donors (dated by TCRdb to 2017 to 2019). Notes on the research overall: An earlier analysis of several hundred of the donors reported more than 250 Gb of sequence data and roughly 100 million unique TCR beta sequences from 150 million to 200 million T cells. An early release covering about 600 HLA-typed donors comprised approximately 300 gigabases of sequencing data and 85 million or so unique TCR sequences. The genetic ancestry cluster associated with self-reported Caucasian donors included roughly four fifths of the roughly 360 genotyped donors. The study aimed to test whether cataloging public T cell receptors could reveal signatures of past pathogen exposure. The study used immunosequencing to profile the T cell repertoires of 670 or so subjects and linked those repertoires to cytomegalovirus serostatus. Along with the approximately 650-subject first cohort, a separate validation cohort of over a hundred different subjects was used. To predict cytomegalovirus infection status, the study brought together high-throughput TCR immunosequencing, statistical association of individual TCRs with disease status, and machine learning. In a later analysis, previously published TCR beta repertoires from roughly 710 donors were re-analyzed and high-resolution HLA genotyping was added so that TCR occurrence patterns could be studied. Rather than drawing on any new phenotypic data, the later analysis identified candidate immune exposures from TCR beta sequences and the way those sequences occurred across donors. An earlier analysis of more than 450 of the donors used high-throughput TCR beta sequencing to judge whether each TCR beta V gene segment behaved as functional or pseudogenic. Donor age, sex, ethnicity and CMV serostatus were collected together with the repertoire data. A later genetic analysis used genome-wide SNP genotypes for about 60% of the roughly 700 donors, treating that subset as a discovery cohort. All discovery cohort repertoires had been generated using a single sequencing platform. Class I and class II HLA loci were covered by the typing at four-digit resolution. Typing coverage differed by locus: A, B, C, DRB1 and DQB1 were typed in about 629-640 donors, DQA1 in roughly 510, DPA1 in some 570, and DPB1 in roughly 450. Four to six DR-DQ haplotypes were handled as single units for association and clustering, since linkage in the cohort was strong. Among about 410 genotyped donors of the cohort, an average of approximately 200,000 unique TCR beta nucleotide sequences was sequenced per donor, of which 15% to 20% were non-productive. Here is what the overall study found, with its caveats: The classifier was reported to diagnose cytomegalovirus status with high specificity and sensitivity in both the original and validation cohorts. In vitro tests confirmed that a few of the cytomegalovirus-associated TCR beta chains recognize cytomegalovirus antigens. The 87-base-pair reads could not distinguish some IMGT-functional V segments, including TRBV6-2 and TRBV6-3, so those segments were excluded. While some public TCRs were present in many individuals, most TCR sequences turned up only very rarely across donors. In the study, 150 to 200 TCR beta chains were listed as associated with cytomegalovirus. Only TCR beta chains were sequenced in this cohort, and the absence of alpha or paired-chain data limited detectable features. Immune exposure information for the cohort was limited to CMV serostatus. It was suggested by the authors that the approach could potentially be generalized to other disease states and immunological phenotypes. In a later analysis, several top co-occurrence clusters were reported to appear linked to parvovirus B19, influenza, CMV and Epstein-Barr virus. A further reported finding was that TCR beta sequences accurately predicted the HLA-A and HLA-B alleles for most subjects in the first cohort. The earlier analysis of 587 of the donors excluded approximately 17 rarely observed V segments, including chromosome 9 orphons, because counts were too low. A cluster of highly shared sequence variants was judged likely to be a technical artifact of the sequencing pipeline. An earlier analysis of several hundred of the donors showed that most TCR beta V segments appeared in productive rearrangements either about 90% or about 30% of the time, which broadly matched IMGT annotations. Because some donors lacked HLA typing at each locus, the association tests relied only on the typed subset. A later analysis associated 16,951 TCR beta sequences with specific HLA alleles at a false discovery rate of 0.05. A later analysis found that TCR association rates varied across HLA loci, with DRB1 alleles showing the most associated TCRs and HLA-C alleles the fewest. In a later analysis, HLA-associated TCR beta chains showed more clonal expansion and lower generation probabilities than non-associated chains that were equally common. Correlated functional status among segregating V segments might reflect linkage disequilibrium, but an unknown experimental factor could not be ruled out. When HLA alleles, especially DR and DQ, strongly co-occurred, attributing TCR associations to individual alleles was difficult. Compared with the approximately 670-donor mean, donors in an Asian-associated ancestry cluster had fewer N-insertions in productive TCRs, according to a later genetic analysis. Presence/absence analyses assumed roughly uniform sequencing depth across donors, an assumption that may not hold. In a later analysis, most CMV-associated TCR beta chains were found to appear HLA-restricted, with HLA associations seemingly driven largely by CMV exposure. In a later genetic analysis, a missense DCLRE1C variant was associated with V-gene and J-gene trimming of TCR beta chains, and the association was replicated in an independent cohort.

Library construction relied on the immunoSEQ multiplex PCR assay. The multiplex PCR relied on a mix of 60 forward primers for TCR Vbeta segments and 13 reverse primers for TCR Jbeta segments. Amplification of the CDR3 region of rearranged TCR beta genes was performed with a multiplex PCR assay on genomic DNA. The Illumina HiSeq System was used to sequence the amplified TCR beta libraries as 87-base-pair reads. The original pipeline was this. A later analysis counted approximately 74 million unique TCR beta chains across the 666 repertoires, and 9 million to 14 million of these chains were shared by at least two donors. To remove PCR and sequencing errors, raw reads were error-corrected and collapsed into unique sequences using a nearest-neighbor algorithm that merged closely related sequences. CDR3 sequences were aligned to IMGT reference sequences to assign V, D and J gene segments. For a sequence to be retained, a match of at least six nucleotides was required to both a V gene segment and a J gene segment. A rearrangement was called productive if the CDR3 had no stop codons and remained in frame with V and J, and every other rearrangement was called non-productive. CDR3 was defined according to IMGT convention as the region running from the second conserved V-encoded cysteine to the conserved J-encoded phenylalanine. In an earlier analysis of around 570 of the donors, sequences lacking an unambiguous match to a single V gene segment were excluded. In an earlier analysis of approximately 590 of the donors, a V segment was called functional when productive rearrangements were above 56.7%, and segregating when the standard deviation between donors exceeded 5%. To diagnose cytomegalovirus status from the catalog of TCR beta chain sequences, a statistical classification framework was built. In a later analysis, TCR nucleotide sequences were compared against IMGT/GENE-DB human TR gene sequences so that V and J genes could be assigned. A later analysis assigned CDR3 sequences and most-parsimonious VDJ recombination scenarios with the TCRdist pipeline. A later analysis defined each TCR beta chain by its CDR3 amino acid sequence plus V-gene family, and excluded reads lacking a unique V-gene family. As a way to deal with suspected cross-contamination and a sequencing artifact, a later analysis dropped 640 or so nucleotide sequences that were highly shared and had low generation probability. A later analysis calculated a clonal expansion index for each public chain from normalized within-repertoire ranks of inferred template counts. In a later analysis, generation probabilities were computed using a VDJ recombination model fitted to out-of-frame rearrangements, and the results were checked against IGoR. A later analysis scored TCR-TCR, TCR-HLA and TCR-CMV co-occurrence with hypergeometric tests, applying a repertoire-size bias correction to TCR pairs. A later analysis estimated false discovery rates by permuting HLA or CMV assignments 20 times. A later analysis grouped co-occurring TCRs with DBSCAN, adding TCRdist sequence similarity when clustering within HLA-allele-positive subsets. Repertoires with fewer than 30,000 or more than 120,000 public chains, plus five repertoires with anomalous nucleotide sharing, were excluded from co-occurrence clustering. TCRdb provides this immuneACCESS table in a form limited to in-frame rearrangements. Some clones are lacking; in checked studies, under half of them reflect an unresolved V gene, and why the rest are absent is not known. Clone size and V and J calls were adopted from that table, with D and trimming inferred from the DNA. The table for this sample lists around 150,000 clones; about 80% of them were counted only once. The top ten constitute roughly 2% of the sample.

From cysteine to phenylalanine, the CDR3 is 14 amino acids long. CDR3 DNA only is kept here, 42 bases in frame from base 1. Trimming removed 8 bases from V and 2 bases from J, leaving 17 bases between the germline ends. CDR1 SGHNT and CDR2 YYREEE were looked up in the germline V gene (reference sequence). The cohort consisted of 666 healthy bone marrow donors. At the time of sampling, every cohort member was nominally healthy, though immune exposures that went unrecorded were likely present. The donor was CMV seronegative and was included in the group of a few hundred seronegative cohort members. A peripheral blood sample was provided by each donor, and peripheral blood mononuclear cells were used for TCR beta sequencing. Genomic DNA was extracted from the blood cell samples with the Qiagen DNeasy Blood Extraction Kit.

The V and J genes are TRBV5-4 and TRBJ2-7; TRBD1 might be the D gene, on 6 matching bases. This receptor was obtained from a man aged 25-45 years in good health and CMV-seronegative. The specimen sequenced was PBMCs. The CDR3 region has the sequence CASSHRDHAYEQYF. The base sequence is TGTGCCAGTTCGCACAGGGATCATGCCTACGAGCAGTACTTC. The full variable domain, with segments outside the CDR3 supplied by the reference TRBV5-4 and TRBJ2-7 proteins, appears as ETGVTQSPTHLIKTRGQQVTLRCSSQSGHNTVSWYQQALGQGPQFIFQYYREEENGRGNFPPRFSGLQFPNYSSELNVNALELDDSALYLCASSHRDHAYEQYFGPGTRLTVT.